The subject of this entry is one TCR beta chain. What it binds is unknown. Clones were read by immunoSEQ multiplex PCR, and TCRdb kept only the in-frame ones, dropping some. The profile shows fewer than 40,000 clones, around nine tenths of them singletons. The data stem from a study of PD-L1 blockade in urothelial cancer. In the study overall: From 2014, patients received atezolizumab, given as 1,200 mg intravenously every 3 weeks. Blood analyses occurred 3 weeks (second dose) and 6 weeks post treatment start.

Notes on the study in general: Pretreatment peripheral blood TCR clonality that fell below the median predicted better survival among the patients studied.

V was pared by 3 bases and J by 7 bases, with 14 bases between. CDR1 is SGHKS, CDR2 YYEKEE, per germline (reference sequence). This CDR3 is 13 amino acids long. The chain couples TRBV5-5 to TRBJ2-7, with D perhaps TRBD2 (6 bases). Sequenced here: PBMCs, sampled around atezolizumab (anti-PD-L1) treatment. The receptor comes from a man between 65 and 85 years old with urothelial cancer. The CDR3 is CASSYFVGREQYF. The DNA for the CDR3 is TGTGCCAGCAGCTACTTCGTGGGGAGGGAGCAGTACTTC.